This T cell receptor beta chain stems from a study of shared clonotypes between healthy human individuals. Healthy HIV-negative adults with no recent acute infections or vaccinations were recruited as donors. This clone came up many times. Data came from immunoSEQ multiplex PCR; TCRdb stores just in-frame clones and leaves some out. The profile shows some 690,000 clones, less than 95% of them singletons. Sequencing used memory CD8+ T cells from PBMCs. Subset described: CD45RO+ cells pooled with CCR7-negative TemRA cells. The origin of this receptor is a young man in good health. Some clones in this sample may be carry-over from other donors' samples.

The CDR3 DNA is TGCGCCAGCACCCTCGCATACAATGAGCAGTTCTTC. It yields the protein CASTLAYNEQFF. The chain employs TRBV5-1 and TRBJ2-1; D is uncertain. The CDR3 is made up of 12 amino acids. V lost 6 bases and J lost 4, with 8 bases in between. Germline V gives CDR1 SGHRS, CDR2 YFSETQ.